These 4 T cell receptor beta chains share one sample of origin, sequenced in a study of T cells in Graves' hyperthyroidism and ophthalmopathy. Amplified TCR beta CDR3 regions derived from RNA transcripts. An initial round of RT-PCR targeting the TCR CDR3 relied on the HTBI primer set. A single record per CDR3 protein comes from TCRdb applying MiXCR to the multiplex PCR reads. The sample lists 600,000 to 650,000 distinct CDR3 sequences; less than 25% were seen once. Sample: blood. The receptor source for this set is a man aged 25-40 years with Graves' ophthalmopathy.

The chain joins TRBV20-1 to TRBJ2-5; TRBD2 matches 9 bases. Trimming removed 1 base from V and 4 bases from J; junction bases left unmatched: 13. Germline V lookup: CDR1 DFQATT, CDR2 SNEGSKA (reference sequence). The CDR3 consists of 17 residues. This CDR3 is CSARAPLRGRAGETQYF. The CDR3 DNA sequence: TGCAGTGCTAGAGCGCCCCTTCGCGGGAGGGCAGGAGAGACCCAGTACTTC.

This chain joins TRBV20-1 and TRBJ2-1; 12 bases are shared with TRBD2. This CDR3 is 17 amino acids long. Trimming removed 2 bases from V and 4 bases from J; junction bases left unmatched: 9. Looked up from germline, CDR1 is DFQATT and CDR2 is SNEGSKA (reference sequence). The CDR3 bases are TGCAGTGCTAGATCCGGACTAGCGGGAAAGGAATACAATGAGCAGTTCTTC. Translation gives CSARSGLAGKEYNEQFF.

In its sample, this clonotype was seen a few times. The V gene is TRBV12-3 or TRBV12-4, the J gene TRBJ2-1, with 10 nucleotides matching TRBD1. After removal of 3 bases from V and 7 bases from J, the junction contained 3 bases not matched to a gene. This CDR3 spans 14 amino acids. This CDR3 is CASSLGTGVNEQFF. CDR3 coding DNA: TGTGCCAGCAGTTTGGGGACAGGGGTTAATGAGCAGTTCTTC.

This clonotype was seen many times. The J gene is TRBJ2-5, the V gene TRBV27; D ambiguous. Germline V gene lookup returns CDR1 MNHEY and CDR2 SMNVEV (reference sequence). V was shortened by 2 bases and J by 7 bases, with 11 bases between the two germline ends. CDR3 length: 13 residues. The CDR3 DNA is TGTGCCAGCAGTTTACAGCTACTCCGGACCCAGTACTTC. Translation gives CASSLQLLRTQYF.